This is a list of T cell receptor beta chains from one sample in a study of CD8 T cells in ankylosing spondylitis. Via MiXCR, TCRdb re-called the 5' RACE reads, giving one row per CDR3 protein. The sample includes fewer than 400,000 distinct CDR3 sequences, 14% to 15% of them seen just once. Sequenced sample: blood, either unsorted or a sorted T cell fraction (not recorded which). Receptors originate from a male donor with ankylosing spondylitis or in good health (not recorded which). Each CDR3 is given with its conserved first and last residue.

J: TRBJ2-3; V: TRBV7-6; CDR3: CASSLSLAGGSDTQYF
J: TRBJ2-4; V: TRBV11-2; CDR3: CASSPPDRNIQYF
J: TRBJ2-7; V: TRBV20-1; CDR3: CSVYDTVIGYEQYF
J: TRBJ2-6; V: TRBV6-1; CDR3: CASNLLSGGSSGANVLTF
J: TRBJ1-6; V: TRBV4-1; CDR3: CASSQDKAGETSPLHF
J: TRBJ2-1; V: TRBV7-8; CDR3: CASSLARTSGPNEQFF
J: TRBJ2-3; V: TRBV5-6; CDR3: CASSLSYGGSGTDTQYF
J: TRBJ2-7; V: TRBV10-3; CDR3: CAISELPGQGEAYEQYF
J: TRBJ2-7; V: TRBV5-1; CDR3: CASSLGTATHEQYF
J: TRBJ2-5; V: TRBV6-1; CDR3: CASTLWGGAQETQYF
J: TRBJ2-3; V: TRBV18; CDR3: CASSPTFDSTDTQYF
J: TRBJ2-3; V: TRBV18; CDR3: CASSPLGLDTQYF
J: TRBJ2-6; V: TRBV20-1; CDR3: CSARKGSGANVLTF
J: TRBJ1-4; V: TRBV12-3/TRBV12-4; CDR3: CASSTRANNEKLFF
J: TRBJ2-7; V: TRBV4-1; CDR3: CASSQGSGTGGFEQYF
J: TRBJ2-7; V: TRBV4-1; CDR3: CASSLLRLPPYEQYF
J: TRBJ2-5; V: TRBV6-1; CDR3: CASSEATGAGRVYVKETQYF
J: TRBJ2-3; V: TRBV2; CDR3: CASSRAGAPDTQYF
J: TRBJ1-1; V: TRBV4-1; CDR3: CASSQDWVGRLNTEAFF
J: TRBJ2-5; V: TRBV3-1; CDR3: CASSLGQGLRETQYF
J: TRBJ1-2; V: TRBV27; CDR3: CASSPDSIGYTF
J: TRBJ2-1; V: TRBV3-1; CDR3: CASSPMTSGGSNEQFF
J: TRBJ2-7; V: TRBV9; CDR3: CASSGGPNSYEQYF
J: TRBJ1-1; V: TRBV11-2; CDR3: CASSALTANTEAFF
J: TRBJ2-1; V: TRBV20-1; CDR3: CSALTGPSYNEQFF
J: TRBJ2-5; V: TRBV12-3/TRBV12-4; CDR3: CASSFTSGSEETQYF
J: TRBJ2-5; V: TRBV18; CDR3: CASSPEGQGVAQYF
J: TRBJ2-5; V: TRBV7-2; CDR3: CASRYFTGVGGETQYF
J: TRBJ2-3; V: TRBV5-1; CDR3: CASSDHRDPVKGTQYF
J: TRBJ2-3; V: TRBV20-1; CDR3: CSVRSTSGELTDTQYF
J: TRBJ2-3; V: TRBV5-5; CDR3: CASSELTGSVYF
J: TRBJ2-3; V: TRBV12-3/TRBV12-4; CDR3: CASSLEWAGAPADTQYF
J: TRBJ1-4; V: TRBV20-1; CDR3: CSALTEVNEKLFF
J: TRBJ2-3; V: TRBV5-1; CDR3: CASSLAVDTDTQYF
J: TRBJ2-1; V: TRBV12-3/TRBV12-4; CDR3: CASSLMRGSIYNEQFF
J: TRBJ1-2; V: TRBV5-1; CDR3: CASSLAGRGSRYTF
J: TRBJ2-7; V: TRBV5-1; CDR3: CASSLDFRGGLDEQYF
J: TRBJ2-5; V: TRBV20-1; CDR3: CSARIRVETQYF
J: TRBJ2-7; V: TRBV25-1; CDR3: CASSERGAGRYEQYF
J: TRBJ2-1; V: TRBV28; CDR3: CASSPRLSGRIYNEQFF
J: TRBJ2-1; V: TRBV5-1; CDR3: CASSFSAPSTSGGPQFF
J: TRBJ2-1; V: TRBV5-1; CDR3: CASSLGIAGGREQFF